The T cell receptor (beta chain) described here comes from a study of shared clonotypes between healthy human individuals (TCRdb year 2020). Regarding the complete study: Three men and a couple of women, aged 18 to 49 years, made up the cohort. For each donor, CD4 naive and CD4 memory were each run on three plates, CD8 naive on two plates, and CD8 memory on one plate. Between about 0.8 and 9.5 billion PBMCs per donor were obtained by leukapheresis. To increase sequencing depth and limit assay-specific biases, TCR repertoire library preparation and sequencing were carried out by different laboratories using diverse techniques. Blood TCR repertoires of roughly 5 healthy adults were deeply sequenced to estimate repertoire size and the extent of clonotype sharing between individuals. What the authors observed across the whole study: Only blood was sampled, and tissue TCR repertoires likely differ from those in blood. Compared with non-shared clonotypes, clonotypes shared by all four sorted-subset donors had higher generation probabilities. The small number of donors limited the genetic and exposure-history diversity represented. Based on pairwise subsampling, the degree of clonotype sharing among donors was expected to be affected by sequencing depth. Incomplete sequencing was indicated by rarefaction of sorted-subset datasets, despite the large sequencing depth. Estimated clonotype richness was generally larger for naive than for memory subsets. When several donors were compared, the shared fraction of clonotypes was roughly 4.8% for naive CD4, about 4% for naive CD8, 2.3% for memory CD4, and 0.35% to 0.4% for memory CD8.

Using the deep immunoSEQ assay, TCR CDR3 regions were amplified from genomic DNA by multiplex PCR. Extracted genomic DNA from each cell subset was spread evenly across all wells of several immunoSEQ 96-well plates, with each plate serving as a replicate. For sorted subsets, each replicate PCR was loaded with 150 to 250 ng genomic DNA, equivalent to 30,000 or so T cell genomes. The purified libraries were quantified using a Qubit 3.0 fluorometer, sized with a Bioanalyzer 2100, and then quantified again using the KAPA Library Quantification kit. A separate single-read 150-cycle Illumina NextSeq 550 flow cell was used to sequence each immunoSEQ 96-well plate. The paper's data handling went like this. Because the immunoSEQ output included only junctional sequences and no quality scores, the filtering could not be the same as the filtering used for full-length reads. To assign V/J genes and CDR3, sequences were annotated against IMGT germline references using PyIR, a Python wrapper for IgBLAST v1.9. Reads were removed for weak V/J assignments (E-value above 1e-6), missing CDR3, stop codons, out-of-frame junctions, or ambiguous translated residues. V3J clonotypes were defined as sequences sharing the same inferred V gene, J gene, and CDR3 amino acid sequence. To compute the percentage overlap between repertoires, the number of shared unique clonotypes was divided by the size of the smaller repertoire. Three approaches were used to assess repertoire richness: RTK rarefaction, the Chao1 estimator, and Recon v2.1 estimates of unobserved clonotypes. OLGA was used to compute generation probabilities for all TCRbeta clonotypes that the gDNA method yielded from four donors. TCRdb stores this immuneACCESS table with in-frame sequences only. Part of the clones is absent; in the studies checked, under half of the shortfall reflects unresolved V genes, and no reason is known for the rest. The V and J calls and clone size come from that table; D and trimming were worked out from the DNA. The sample table lists 2 million to 2.5 million clones, about 95% of them with a count of one. The ten largest clones represent roughly 0.13% of the sample.

The CDR3 runs 14 amino acids, cysteine and phenylalanine included. The retained sequence is limited to the CDR3, 42 bases, with the frame set at the first base. The junction carries 10 bases between V and J, which are trimmed by 1 base and 6 bases respectively. The germline V gene yields MNHNS for CDR1 and SASEGT for CDR2. Donors were healthy HIV-negative adults with no recently reported acute infections or vaccinations. All donors were Caucasian adults living in Nashville, Tennessee, USA. CD4+ T cells were enriched through magnetic negative selection, after which naive cells were positively selected on CD45RA and the remaining negative fraction served as the memory subset. Blood was obtained by leukapheresis, after which PBMCs were separated by Ficoll-Histopaque density gradient centrifugation and cryopreserved in liquid nitrogen vapor phase. Purity and quantity of every magnetically sorted T cell population were checked by analytical flow cytometry. Genomic DNA was isolated from every sorted fraction and measured by UV absorbance on a Nanodrop 2000c.

Comment on this clone: The antigen it binds to is not known. The sample holds no much larger clone one base away, and base qualities are not on file.

The chain employs TRBV6-1 and TRBJ2-1; the D gene remains uncertain. The specimen sequenced was naive CD4+ T cells sorted from blood. The sample's cell subset or site label, decoded: CD45RA+ positively selected. The TCR originated in a young man in good health. The CDR3 here reads CASSEVVAANEQFF. The nucleotide sequence reads as follows: TGTGCCAGCAGTGAAGTGGTCGCCGCCAATGAGCAGTTCTTC.